This TCR beta chain was profiled in a study of blood T cell repertoires in COVID-19. The wider study: Acute-phase and convalescent COVID-19 samples originated in the United States, Italy and Spain.

J was trimmed by 9 bases and V by 6 bases; bases with no gene match: 6. Germline CDR1 is MDHEN and CDR2 is SYDVKM. The CDR3 sequence is 15 residues long. Original handling: Estimated nucleated cell counts came from reference gene primer amplification. TCRdb's copy holds only in-frame clones and misses some; the assay was immunoSEQ multiplex PCR. That table gives V, J and clone size, and the DNA gave D and trimming. The sample shows roughly 250,000 clones, approximately 80% of them seen only once. The chain recombines TRBV28 with TRBJ2-1, with 15 bases fitting TRBD2. The receptor comes from a woman between 50 and 59 years old with acute or convalescent COVID-19. Sequencing was done on a sample of peripheral blood. The CDR3 DNA reads TGTGCCAGCAGACGGGGACTAGCGGGAGGAAGTGAGCAGTTCTTC. Protein sequence: CASRRGLAGGSEQFF.